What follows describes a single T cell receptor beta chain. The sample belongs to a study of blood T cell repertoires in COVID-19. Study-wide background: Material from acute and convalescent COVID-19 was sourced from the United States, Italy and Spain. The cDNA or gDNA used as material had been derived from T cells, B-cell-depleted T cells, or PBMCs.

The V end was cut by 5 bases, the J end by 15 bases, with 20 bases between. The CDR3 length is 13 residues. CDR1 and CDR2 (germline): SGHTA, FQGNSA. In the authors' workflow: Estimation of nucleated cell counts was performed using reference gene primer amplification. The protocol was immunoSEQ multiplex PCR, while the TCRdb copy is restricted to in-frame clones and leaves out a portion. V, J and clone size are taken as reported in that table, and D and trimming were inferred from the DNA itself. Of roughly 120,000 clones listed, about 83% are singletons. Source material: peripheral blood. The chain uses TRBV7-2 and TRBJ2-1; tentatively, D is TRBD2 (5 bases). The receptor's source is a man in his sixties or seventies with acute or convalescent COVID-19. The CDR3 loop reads CASSALSGLVGFF. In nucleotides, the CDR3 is TGTGCCAGCAGCGCACTCAGCGGCCTCGTAGGGTTCTTC.